Below, 18 T cell receptor beta chains from the same sample are listed, as sequenced in a study of early T cells in non-severe SARS-CoV-2 infection. TCRdb processed the 5' RACE reads anew with MiXCR; each CDR3 protein has one entry. The table has approximately 76,000 distinct CDR3 sequences, over 11% seen once. The sample comprised whole blood. The receptors derive from an adult who was a healthcare worker with PCR-confirmed SARS-CoV-2 infection or an uninfected control (not recorded which).

V is TRBV3-1 and J is TRBJ2-1, with a weak D call TRBD2 (5 bases). Germline values: CDR1 LGHDT, CDR2 YNNKEL (reference sequence). This CDR3 has 14 residues. V was clipped by 1 base and J by 8 bases, with 12 bases between them. The CDR3 region is CASSQAILAYEQFF. CDR3 sequence (DNA): TGTGCCAGCAGCCAAGCCATTCTAGCATATGAGCAGTTCTTC.

This clonotype was detected ten times or more. J is TRBJ2-1 and V is TRBV5-1; tentative D call: TRBD1 (6 bases). The CDR3 covers 15 residues. V dropped 4 bases and J dropped 2 bases, with 13 bases sitting between them. The germline V gene has CDR1 SGHRS and CDR2 YFSETQ. The CDR3 DNA follows: TGCGCCAGCAGCCCCCTAACAGGGCCCTACAATGAGCAGTTCTTC. It codes for CASSPLTGPYNEQFF.

This chain uses TRBV27 with TRBJ1-1; D not resolved. V lost 6 bases to trimming and J lost 0 bases, with 5 bases between them. The CDR3 contains 12 residues. Germline assignment: CDR1 MNHEY and CDR2 SMNVEV (reference sequence). This CDR3 is CASRTMNTEAFF. In DNA form, the CDR3 reads TGTGCCAGCAGGACCATGAACACTGAAGCTTTCTTT.

The chain joins TRBV27 to TRBJ2-7; 8 bases are shared with TRBD1. CDR3 length: 14 amino acids. The germline V gene encodes CDR1 MNHEY and CDR2 SMNVEV (reference sequence). The V segment lost 9 bases and the J segment 3 bases; nucleotides outside the gene matches: 10. CDR3 nucleotides: TGTGCCAGTCGACCAGGGGGCGGTCTCTACGAGCAGTACTTC. Amino acids: CASRPGGGLYEQYF.

On this clonotype: The conserved phenylalanine or tryptophan is not found at the CDR3 terminus, so this likely reflects a read error. Here the CDR3 reads CASSAFSGANVLTS. The DNA for the CDR3 is TGCGCCAGCAGCGCGTTCTCTGGGGCCAACGTCCTGACTTCC. The chain combines TRBV5-1 with TRBJ2-6; no definite D call. Germline-derived CDR1 and CDR2 are SGHRS and YFSETQ. V lost 4 bases and J lost 0, with 5 bases in between. The CDR3 totals 14 residues.

V usage is TRBV7-9 and J usage is TRBJ1-3; D remains ambiguous. CDR1 and CDR2 (germline): SEHNR, FQNEAQ (reference sequence). V lost 1 base, J lost 4 bases, and 8 bases lay in between. The CDR3 has 14 residues. In nucleotides, the CDR3 is TGTGCCAGCAGCTTAGTTAACGGAGGAAACACCATATATTTT. The encoded protein is CASSLVNGGNTIYF.

This clonotype has more than one count but fewer than ten. The CDR3 loop is CSVDSTLSSEAFF. Written as DNA, the CDR3 is TGCAGCGTTGATTCGACTCTCTCCTCTGAAGCTTTCTTT. The rearrangement joins TRBV29-1 to TRBJ1-1; no firm D call. Trimming pared 3 bases from V and 6 bases from J, leaving 14 bases between. The length of the CDR3 is 13 residues. Germline lookup yields CDR1 SQVTM and CDR2 ANQGSEA.

The rearrangement uses TRBV12-3 or TRBV12-4 and TRBJ1-5, with D possibly matching TRBD1 (6 bases). The CDR3 covers 16 residues. The V and J ends lost 6 bases and 0 bases respectively, with 15 bases between them. CDR3 sequence reads: CASSTSGTTSNQPQHF. The CDR3 DNA follows: TGTGCCAGCAGCACCTCCGGGACAACTAGCAATCAGCCCCAGCATTTT.

This clonotype was counted only a few times. CDR3 region: CSASGESPINEQFF. CDR3 coding DNA: TGCAGTGCTAGCGGGGAAAGTCCTATCAATGAGCAGTTCTTC. The chain employs TRBV20-1 and TRBJ2-1, with D tentatively TRBD2 (5 bases). Trimming removed 3 bases at V and 6 bases at J, with 15 bases between. The CDR3 totals 14 residues. The germline V gene encodes CDR1 DFQATT and CDR2 SNEGSKA (reference sequence).

The chain has TRBV7-2 and TRBJ2-5; D is perhaps TRBD2 (6 bases). Germline loops: CDR1 SGHTA, CDR2 FQGNSA. The CDR3 totals 14 residues. Trimming removed 1 base from V and 9 bases from J, with 15 bases in between. The CDR3: CASSLDHGPGAQYF. In nucleotides, the CDR3 is TGTGCCAGCAGCTTAGACCACGGCCCGGGGGCCCAGTACTTC.

CDR3 in DNA: TGTGCCAGCAGCTTAGGACAGGGGGAAGAAGAGACCCAGTACTTC. It yields the protein CASSLGQGEEETQYF. The chain is built from TRBV7-9 and TRBJ2-5; 9 bases fit TRBD1. V lost 1 base to trimming and J lost 3 bases; unmatched junction nucleotides: 3. Germline V lookup: CDR1 SEHNR, CDR2 FQNEAQ (reference sequence). CDR3 length: 15 amino acids.

This clonotype was counted at least ten times. DNA for the CDR3: TGCGCCAGCAGCCCTCAGCCGGAAACAGATACGCAGTATTTT. Its translation: CASSPQPETDTQYF. J is TRBJ2-3 and V is TRBV5-1; D is unclear. The CDR3 covers 14 residues. The germline gives CDR1 SGHRS, CDR2 YFSETQ. Trimming removed 4 bases from V and 3 bases from J, with 12 bases in between.

This clonotype was seen just once. V and J are TRBV29-1 and TRBJ2-4; 10 bases match TRBD1. This CDR3 comprises 14 residues. The germline CDR1 and CDR2 sequences are SQVTM and ANQGSEA. V shed 8 bases and J 2 bases; nucleotides not matched to a gene: 6. The CDR3 DNA reads as TGCAGCCCTCGGACAGGGGGAACCAAAAACATTCAGTACTTC. It translates to CSPRTGGTKNIQYF.

This clonotype showed up just a few times. This chain joins TRBV7-2 and TRBJ2-3; D not resolved. The germline gives CDR1 SGHTA, CDR2 FQGNSA. This CDR3 contains 15 residues. V dropped 5 bases and J dropped 6 bases, with 18 bases sitting between them. CDR3 loop: CASSPRAARWDTQYF. CDR3 coding DNA: TGTGCCAGCAGCCCCCGGGCCGCTCGTTGGGATACGCAGTATTTT.

This clonotype was recorded many times. J is TRBJ2-2 and V is TRBV2; possible D gene TRBD1, 5 bases. The V and J ends lost 5 bases and 0 bases respectively, with 7 bases between them. From germline, CDR1 is SNHLY and CDR2 FYNNEI. The CDR3 is 14 residues long. The CDR3 loop reads CASSPGSNTGELFF. In DNA form, the CDR3 reads TGTGCCAGCAGTCCAGGGTCGAACACCGGGGAGCTGTTTTTT.

This clonotype was detected many times. CDR3 sequence (DNA): TGCAGTGCTAGACTTGGCGCTAGCGGGAGATCTGGTGAGCAGTTCTTC. Protein: CSARLGASGRSGEQFF. This chain connects TRBV20-1 to TRBJ2-1; 10 bases agree with TRBD2. Trimming at V came to 2 bases and at J to 9 bases, leaving 13 bases not matched to a gene. Germline V lookup: CDR1 DFQATT, CDR2 SNEGSKA (reference sequence). The length of the CDR3 is 16 residues.

The chain uses TRBV7-8 and TRBJ1-1; D is ambiguous. This CDR3 spans 15 amino acids. The germline V gene has CDR1 SGHVS and CDR2 FQNEAQ. V lost 2 bases and J 1 base, leaving 11 bases between the germline ends. CDR3 region: CASSLYDWKNTEAFF. In DNA form, the CDR3 reads TGTGCCAGCAGCTTATATGATTGGAAGAACACTGAAGCTTTCTTT.

The chain recombines TRBV27 with TRBJ2-2, with TRBD1 matching over 10 bases. J was trimmed by 5 bases and V by 5 bases; bases with no gene match: 8. CDR1 and CDR2 (germline): MNHEY, SMNVEV (reference sequence). There are 16 residues in the CDR3. The CDR3 is CASSPTGGAGTGELFF. The CDR3 bases are TGTGCCAGCAGTCCGACAGGGGGCGCGGGAACCGGGGAGCTGTTTTTT.